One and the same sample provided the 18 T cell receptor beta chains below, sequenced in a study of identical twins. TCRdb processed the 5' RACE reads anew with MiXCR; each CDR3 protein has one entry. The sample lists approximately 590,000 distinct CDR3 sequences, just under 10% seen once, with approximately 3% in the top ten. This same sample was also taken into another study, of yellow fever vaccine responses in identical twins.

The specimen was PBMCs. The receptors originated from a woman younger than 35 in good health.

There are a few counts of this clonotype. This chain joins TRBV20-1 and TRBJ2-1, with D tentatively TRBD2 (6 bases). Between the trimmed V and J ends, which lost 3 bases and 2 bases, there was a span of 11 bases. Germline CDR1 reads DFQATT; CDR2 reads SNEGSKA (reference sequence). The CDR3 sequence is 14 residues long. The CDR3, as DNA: TGCAGTGCTAGGGTGGCGGGAACCTACAATGAGCAGTTCTTC. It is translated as CSARVAGTYNEQFF.

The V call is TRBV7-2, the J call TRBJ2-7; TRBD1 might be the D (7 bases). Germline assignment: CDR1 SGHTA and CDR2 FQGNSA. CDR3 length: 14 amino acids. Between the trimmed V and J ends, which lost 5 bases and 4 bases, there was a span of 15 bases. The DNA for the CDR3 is TGTGCCAGCAGCCGGCAGGGGGGCCCTTACGAGCAGTACTTC. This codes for CASSRQGGPYEQYF.

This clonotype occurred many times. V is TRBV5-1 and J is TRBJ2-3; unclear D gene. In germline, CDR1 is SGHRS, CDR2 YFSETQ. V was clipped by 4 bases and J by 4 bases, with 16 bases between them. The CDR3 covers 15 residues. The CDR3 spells CASSPLLPEADTQYF. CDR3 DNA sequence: TGCGCCAGCAGCCCGCTGCTACCCGAGGCAGATACGCAGTATTTT.

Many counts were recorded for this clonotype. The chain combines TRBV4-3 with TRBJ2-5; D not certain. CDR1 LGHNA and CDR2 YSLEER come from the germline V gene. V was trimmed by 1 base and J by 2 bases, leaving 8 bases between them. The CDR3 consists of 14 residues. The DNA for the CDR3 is TGCGCCAGCAGCCAAGGTGATAGGCAAGAGACCCAGTACTTC. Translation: CASSQGDRQETQYF.

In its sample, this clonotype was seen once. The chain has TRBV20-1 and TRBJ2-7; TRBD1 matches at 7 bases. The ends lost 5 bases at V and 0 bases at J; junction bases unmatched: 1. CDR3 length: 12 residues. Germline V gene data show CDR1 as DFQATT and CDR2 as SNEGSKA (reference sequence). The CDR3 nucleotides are TGCAGTGCTCACAGGGGCTCCTACGAGCAGTACTTC. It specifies CSAHRGSYEQYF.

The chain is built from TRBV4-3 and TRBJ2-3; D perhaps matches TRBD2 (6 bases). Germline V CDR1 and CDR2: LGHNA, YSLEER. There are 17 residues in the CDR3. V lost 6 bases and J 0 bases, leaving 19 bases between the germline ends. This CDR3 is CASSERPGLESTDTQYF. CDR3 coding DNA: TGCGCCAGCAGTGAAAGACCGGGACTTGAGAGCACAGATACGCAGTATTTT.

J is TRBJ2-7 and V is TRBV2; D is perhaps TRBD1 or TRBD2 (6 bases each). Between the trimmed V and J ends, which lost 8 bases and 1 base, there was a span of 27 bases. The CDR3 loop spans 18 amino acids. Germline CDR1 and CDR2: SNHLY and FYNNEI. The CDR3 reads CASFMGGHGGAGSYEQYF. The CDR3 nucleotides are TGTGCCAGCTTCATGGGGGGCCATGGTGGGGCCGGTTCCTACGAGCAGTACTTC.

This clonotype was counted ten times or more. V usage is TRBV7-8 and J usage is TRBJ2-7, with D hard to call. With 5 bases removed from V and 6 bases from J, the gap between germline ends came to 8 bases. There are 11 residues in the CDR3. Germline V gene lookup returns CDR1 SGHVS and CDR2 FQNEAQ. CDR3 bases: TGTGCCAGCAGCCCCTCTACCGAGCAGTACTTC. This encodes CASSPSTEQYF. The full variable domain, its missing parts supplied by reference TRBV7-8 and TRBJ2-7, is GAGVSQSPRYKVAKRGQDVALRCDPISGHVSLFWYQQALGQGPEFLTYFQNEAQLDKSGLPSDRFFAERPEGSVSTLKIQRTQQEDSAVYLCASSPSTEQYFGPGTRLTVT.

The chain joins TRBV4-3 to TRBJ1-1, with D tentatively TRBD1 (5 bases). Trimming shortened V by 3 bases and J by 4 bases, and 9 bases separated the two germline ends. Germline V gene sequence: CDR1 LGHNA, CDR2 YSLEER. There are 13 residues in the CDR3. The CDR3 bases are TGCGCCAGCAGCCACGGGGGAACCACTGAAGCTTTCTTT. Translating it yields CASSHGGTTEAFF.

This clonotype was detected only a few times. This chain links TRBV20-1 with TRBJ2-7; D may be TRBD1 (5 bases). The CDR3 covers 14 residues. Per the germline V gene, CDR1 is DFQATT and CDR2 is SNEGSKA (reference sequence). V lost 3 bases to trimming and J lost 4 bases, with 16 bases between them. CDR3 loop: CSARPSRDWYEQYF. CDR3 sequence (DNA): TGCAGTGCTAGGCCCAGCAGGGATTGGTACGAGCAGTACTTC.

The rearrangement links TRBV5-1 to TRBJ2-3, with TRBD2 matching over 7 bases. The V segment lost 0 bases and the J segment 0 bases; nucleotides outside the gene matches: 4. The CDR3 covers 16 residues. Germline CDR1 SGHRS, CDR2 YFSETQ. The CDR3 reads CASSLDVSGSTDTQYF. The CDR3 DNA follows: TGCGCCAGCAGCTTGGATGTTAGCGGGAGCACAGATACGCAGTATTTT.

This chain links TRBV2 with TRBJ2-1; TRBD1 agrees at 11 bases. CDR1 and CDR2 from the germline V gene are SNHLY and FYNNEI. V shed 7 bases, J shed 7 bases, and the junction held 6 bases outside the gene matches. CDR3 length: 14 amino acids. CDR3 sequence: CASKGQGAGNEQFF. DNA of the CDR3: TGTGCCAGCAAAGGACAGGGGGCTGGAAATGAGCAGTTCTTC. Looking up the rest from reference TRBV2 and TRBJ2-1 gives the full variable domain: EPEVTQTPSHQVTQMGQEVILRCVPISNHLYFYWYRQILGQKVEFLVSFYNNEISEKSEIFDDQFSVERPDGSNFTLKIRSTKLEDSAMYFCASKGQGAGNEQFFGPGTRLTVL.

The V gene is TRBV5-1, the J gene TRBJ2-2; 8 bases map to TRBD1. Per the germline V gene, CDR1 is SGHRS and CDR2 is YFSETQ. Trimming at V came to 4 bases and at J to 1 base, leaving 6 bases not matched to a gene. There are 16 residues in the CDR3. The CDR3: CASSDGGTGNTGELFF. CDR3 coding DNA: TGCGCCAGCAGCGACGGAGGGACAGGGAACACCGGGGAGCTGTTTTTT. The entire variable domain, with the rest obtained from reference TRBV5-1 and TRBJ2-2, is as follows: KAGVTQTPRYLIKTRGQQVTLSCSPISGHRSVSWYQQTPGQGLQFLFEYFSETQRNKGNFPGRFSGRQFSNSRSEMNVSTLELGDSALYLCASSDGGTGNTGELFFGEGSRLTVL.

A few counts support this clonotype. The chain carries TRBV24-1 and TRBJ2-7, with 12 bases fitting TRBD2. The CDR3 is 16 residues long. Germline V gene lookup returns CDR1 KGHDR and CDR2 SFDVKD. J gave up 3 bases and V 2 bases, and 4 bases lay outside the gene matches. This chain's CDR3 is CATSDSWTSGNYEQYF. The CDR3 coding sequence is TGTGCCACCAGTGATTCGTGGACTAGCGGGAACTACGAGCAGTACTTC.

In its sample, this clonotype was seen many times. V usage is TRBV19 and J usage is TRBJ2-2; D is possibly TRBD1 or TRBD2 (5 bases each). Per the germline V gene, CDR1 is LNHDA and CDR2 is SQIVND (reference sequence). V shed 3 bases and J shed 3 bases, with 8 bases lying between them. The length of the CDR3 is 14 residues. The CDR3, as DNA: TGTGCCAGTAGTATCGGGGCGTACACCGGGGAGCTGTTTTTT. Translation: CASSIGAYTGELFF.

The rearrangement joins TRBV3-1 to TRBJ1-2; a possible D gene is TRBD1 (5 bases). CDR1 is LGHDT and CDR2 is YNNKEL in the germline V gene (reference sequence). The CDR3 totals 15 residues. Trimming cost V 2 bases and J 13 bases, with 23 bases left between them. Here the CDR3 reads CASSQSISGFIWCTF. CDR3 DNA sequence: TGTGCCAGCAGCCAATCAATATCAGGGTTTATTTGGTGCACCTTC.

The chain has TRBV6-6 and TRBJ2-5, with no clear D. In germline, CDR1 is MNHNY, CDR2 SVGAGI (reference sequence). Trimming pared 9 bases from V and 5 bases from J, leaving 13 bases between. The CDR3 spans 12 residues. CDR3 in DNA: TGTGCCAGTGGTTTGGGGTCGGAGACCCAGTACTTC. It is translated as CASGLGSETQYF.

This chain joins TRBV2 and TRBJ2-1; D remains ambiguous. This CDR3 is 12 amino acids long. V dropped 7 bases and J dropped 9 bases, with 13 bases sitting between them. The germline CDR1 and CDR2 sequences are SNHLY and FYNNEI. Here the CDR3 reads CASTGSRFEQFF. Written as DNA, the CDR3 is TGTGCCAGCACCGGATCTAGGTTTGAGCAGTTCTTC.